This T cell receptor (beta chain) was identified during a study of T cell repertoires in cytomegalovirus infection. About the study: Matching HLA type and CMV infection were both indicated by public TCR beta signatures.

General study findings and limits: It was HLA-C-restricted CMV-specific TCR beta clonotypes that dominated the response ex vivo. CMV carriers with the relevant HLA were identified by cumulative public TCR beta family frequency.

This CDR3 comprises 17 residues. V gave up 1 base and J gave up 7 bases; unmatched junction bases: 8. The germline V gene encodes CDR1 SGHAT and CDR2 FQNNGV. TCRdb processed the reads anew with MiXCR; each CDR3 protein has one entry. The sample yields approximately 250,000 distinct CDR3 sequences, 10% to 15% seen once. A word on this clonotype: Its antigen is not known.

This receptor was taken from a human donor in good health (CMV status not recorded). Some clones in this sample may be carry-over from other donors' samples. The V and J genes are TRBV11-2 and TRBJ2-1, with TRBD2 identical over 12 bases. Sequenced: PBMCs. In nucleotides, the CDR3 is TGTGCCAGCAGCTTAGGGCTAGCGGGAGGGAATTGGAATGAGCAGTTCTTC. Residues: CASSLGLAGGNWNEQFF.